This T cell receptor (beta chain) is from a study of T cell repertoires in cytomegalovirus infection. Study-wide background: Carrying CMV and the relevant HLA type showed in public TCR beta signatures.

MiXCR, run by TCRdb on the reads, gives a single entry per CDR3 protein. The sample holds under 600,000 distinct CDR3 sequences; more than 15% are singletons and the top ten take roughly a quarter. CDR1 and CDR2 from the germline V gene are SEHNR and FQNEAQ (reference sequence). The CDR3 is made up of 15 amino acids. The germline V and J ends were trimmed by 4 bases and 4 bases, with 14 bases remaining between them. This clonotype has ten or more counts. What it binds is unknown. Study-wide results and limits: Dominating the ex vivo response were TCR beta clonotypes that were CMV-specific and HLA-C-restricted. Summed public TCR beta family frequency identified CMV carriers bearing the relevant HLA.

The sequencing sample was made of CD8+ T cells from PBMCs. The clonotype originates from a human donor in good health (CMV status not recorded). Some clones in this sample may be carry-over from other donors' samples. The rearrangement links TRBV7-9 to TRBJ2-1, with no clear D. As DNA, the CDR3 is TGTGCCAGCAGCTCACTCAGTGGCGAGTACAATGAGCAGTTCTTC. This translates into CASSSLSGEYNEQFF.